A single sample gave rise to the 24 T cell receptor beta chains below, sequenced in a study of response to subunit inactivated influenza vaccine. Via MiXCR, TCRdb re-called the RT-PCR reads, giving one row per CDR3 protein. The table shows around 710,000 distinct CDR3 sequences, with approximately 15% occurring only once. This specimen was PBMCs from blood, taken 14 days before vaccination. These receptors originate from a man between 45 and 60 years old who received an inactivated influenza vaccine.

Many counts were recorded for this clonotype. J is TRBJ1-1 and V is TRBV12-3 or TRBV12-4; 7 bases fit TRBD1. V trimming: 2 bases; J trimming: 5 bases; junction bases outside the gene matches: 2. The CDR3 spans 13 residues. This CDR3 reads CASSLLRGTEAFF. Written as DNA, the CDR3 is TGTGCCAGCAGTTTACTCAGGGGGACTGAAGCTTTCTTT.

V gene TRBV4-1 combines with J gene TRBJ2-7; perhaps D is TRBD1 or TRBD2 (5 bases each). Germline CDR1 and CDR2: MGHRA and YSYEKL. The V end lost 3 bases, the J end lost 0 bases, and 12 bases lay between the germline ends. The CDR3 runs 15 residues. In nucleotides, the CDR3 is TGCGCCAGCAGCCAGTTGGGACGGAGCTCCTACGAGCAGTACTTC. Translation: CASSQLGRSSYEQYF.

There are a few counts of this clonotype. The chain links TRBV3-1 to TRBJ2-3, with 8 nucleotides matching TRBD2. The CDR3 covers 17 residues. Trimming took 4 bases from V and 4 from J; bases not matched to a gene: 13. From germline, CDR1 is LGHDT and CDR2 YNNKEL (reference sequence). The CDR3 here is CASSPQRRSGGSDTQYF. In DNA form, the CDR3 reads TGTGCCAGCAGCCCTCAGAGGAGAAGCGGGGGATCAGATACGCAGTATTTT.

CDR3 region: CASSWDSFSGNTIYF. CDR3 sequence (DNA): TGTGCCAGCAGCTGGGACAGCTTCTCTGGAAACACCATATATTTT. The chain recombines TRBV28 with TRBJ1-3, with TRBD1 matching 7 bases. CDR3 size: 15 residues. V lost 6 bases to trimming and J lost 0 bases; unmatched junction nucleotides: 5. CDR1 and CDR2 from the germline V gene are MDHEN and SYDVKM.

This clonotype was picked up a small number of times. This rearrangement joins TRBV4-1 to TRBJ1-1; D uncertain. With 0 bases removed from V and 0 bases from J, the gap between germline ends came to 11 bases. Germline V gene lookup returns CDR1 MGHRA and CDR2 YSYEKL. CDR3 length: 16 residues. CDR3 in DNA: TGCGCCAGCAGCCAAGACGTCAGTCGGATGAACACTGAAGCTTTCTTT. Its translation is CASSQDVSRMNTEAFF.

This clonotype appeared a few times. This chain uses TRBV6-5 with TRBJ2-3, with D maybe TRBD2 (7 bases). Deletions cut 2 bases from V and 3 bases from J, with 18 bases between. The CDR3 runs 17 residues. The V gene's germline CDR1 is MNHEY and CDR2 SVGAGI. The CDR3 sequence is CASSYRPGGLGTDTQYF. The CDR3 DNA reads TGTGCCAGCAGTTACCGACCCGGGGGGCTCGGGACAGATACGCAGTATTTT.

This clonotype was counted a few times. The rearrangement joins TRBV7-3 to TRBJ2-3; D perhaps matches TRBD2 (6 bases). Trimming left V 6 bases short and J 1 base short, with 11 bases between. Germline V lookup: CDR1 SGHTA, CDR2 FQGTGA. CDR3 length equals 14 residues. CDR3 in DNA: TGTGCCAGCAGTCCGCGCGGGGGCACAGATACGCAGTATTTT. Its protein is CASSPRGGTDTQYF.

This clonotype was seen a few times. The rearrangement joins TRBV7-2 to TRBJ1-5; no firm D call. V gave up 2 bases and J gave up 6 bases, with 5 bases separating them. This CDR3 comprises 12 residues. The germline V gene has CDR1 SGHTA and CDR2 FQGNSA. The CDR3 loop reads CASSLRAQPQHF. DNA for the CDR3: TGTGCCAGCAGCTTAAGGGCTCAGCCCCAGCATTTT.

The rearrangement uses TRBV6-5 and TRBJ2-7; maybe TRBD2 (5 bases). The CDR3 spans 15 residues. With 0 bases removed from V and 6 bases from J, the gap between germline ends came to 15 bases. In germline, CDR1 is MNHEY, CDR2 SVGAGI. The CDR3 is CASSYSDRGYREQYF. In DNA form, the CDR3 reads TGTGCCAGCAGTTACTCAGATCGAGGGTATCGCGAGCAGTACTTC.

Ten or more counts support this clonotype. CDR3 amino acids: CASSMQGNQPQHF. DNA for the CDR3: TGTGCCAGTAGTATGCAGGGGAATCAGCCCCAGCATTTT. The V call is TRBV19, the J call TRBJ1-5; possibly TRBD1 for D (6 bases). The germline gives CDR1 LNHDA, CDR2 SQIVND (reference sequence). With 3 bases removed from V and 4 bases from J, the gap between germline ends came to 7 bases. There are 13 residues in the CDR3. Looking up the rest from reference TRBV19 and TRBJ1-5 gives the full variable domain: DGGITQSPKYLFRKEGQNVTLSCEQNLNHDAMYWYRQDPGQGLRLIYYSQIVNDFQKGDIAEGYSVSREKKESFPLTVTSAQKNPTAFYLCASSMQGNQPQHFGDGTRLSIL.

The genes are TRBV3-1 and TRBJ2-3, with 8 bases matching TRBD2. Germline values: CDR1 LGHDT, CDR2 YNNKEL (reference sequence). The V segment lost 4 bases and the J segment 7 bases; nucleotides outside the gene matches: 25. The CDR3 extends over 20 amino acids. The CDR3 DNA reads TGTGCCAGCAGCCGTCGACTATCAGTGGGACTAGGGATCGCTCGGCATACGCAGTATTTT. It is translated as CASSRRLSVGLGIARHTQYF.

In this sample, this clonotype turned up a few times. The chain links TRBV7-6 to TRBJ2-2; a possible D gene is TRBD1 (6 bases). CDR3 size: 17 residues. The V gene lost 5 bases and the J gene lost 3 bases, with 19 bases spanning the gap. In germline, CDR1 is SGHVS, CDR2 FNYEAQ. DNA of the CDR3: TGTGCCAGCAGCGCAGGGGTCTGGCAGGGTCACACCGGGGAGCTGTTTTTT. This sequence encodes CASSAGVWQGHTGELFF.

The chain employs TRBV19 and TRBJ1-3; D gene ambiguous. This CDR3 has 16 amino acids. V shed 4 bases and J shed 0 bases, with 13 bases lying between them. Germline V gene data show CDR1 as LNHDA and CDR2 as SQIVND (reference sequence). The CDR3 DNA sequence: TGTGCCAGTAGTAGCGACCGACTGGCCTCTGGAAACACCATATATTTT. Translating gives CASSSDRLASGNTIYF.

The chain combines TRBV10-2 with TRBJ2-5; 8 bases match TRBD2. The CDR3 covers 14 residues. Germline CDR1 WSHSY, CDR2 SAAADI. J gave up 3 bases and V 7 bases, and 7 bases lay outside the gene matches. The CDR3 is CASTPSGLKETQYF. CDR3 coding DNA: TGCGCCAGCACCCCTAGCGGGTTAAAAGAGACCCAGTACTTC.

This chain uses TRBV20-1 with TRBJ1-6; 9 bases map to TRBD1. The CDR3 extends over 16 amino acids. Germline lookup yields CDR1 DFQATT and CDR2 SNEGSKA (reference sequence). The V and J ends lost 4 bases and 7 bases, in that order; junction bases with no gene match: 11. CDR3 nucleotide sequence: TGCAGTGCTATCACCGGGACAGGGATTGTGAATTCACCCCTCCACTTT. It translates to CSAITGTGIVNSPLHF.

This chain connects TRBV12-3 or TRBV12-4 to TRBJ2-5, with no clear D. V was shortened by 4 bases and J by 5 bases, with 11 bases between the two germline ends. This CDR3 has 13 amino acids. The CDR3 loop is CASSSSPMETQYF. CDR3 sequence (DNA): TGTGCCAGCAGTTCTTCCCCGATGGAGACCCAGTACTTC.

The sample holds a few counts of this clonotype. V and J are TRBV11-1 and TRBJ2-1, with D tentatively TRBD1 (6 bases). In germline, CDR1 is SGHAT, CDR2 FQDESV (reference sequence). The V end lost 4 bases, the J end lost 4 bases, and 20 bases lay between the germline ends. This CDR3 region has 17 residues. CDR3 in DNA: TGTGCCAGCAGCTCCGCAAGGGATTGGGGGCTTTACAATGAGCAGTTCTTC. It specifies CASSSARDWGLYNEQFF.

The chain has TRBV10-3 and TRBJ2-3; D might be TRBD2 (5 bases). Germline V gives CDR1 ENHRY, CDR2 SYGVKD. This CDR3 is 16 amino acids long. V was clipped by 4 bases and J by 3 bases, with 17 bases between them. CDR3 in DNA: TGTGCCATCAGTGCTGTCGAACTAGGTGGAACAGATACGCAGTATTTT. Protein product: CAISAVELGGTDTQYF.

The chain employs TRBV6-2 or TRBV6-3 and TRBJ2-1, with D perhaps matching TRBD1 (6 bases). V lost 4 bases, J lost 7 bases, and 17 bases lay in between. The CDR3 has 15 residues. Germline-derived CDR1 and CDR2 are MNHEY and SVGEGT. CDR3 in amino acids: CASSSTGNPSNEQFF. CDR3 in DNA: TGTGCCAGCAGTTCCACAGGGAACCCCTCGAATGAGCAGTTCTTC.

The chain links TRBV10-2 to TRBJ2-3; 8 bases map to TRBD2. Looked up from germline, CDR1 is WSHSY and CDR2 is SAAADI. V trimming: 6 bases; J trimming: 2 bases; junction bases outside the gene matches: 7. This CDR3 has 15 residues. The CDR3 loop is CASRDRGGNTDTQYF. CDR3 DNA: TGCGCCAGCAGAGACCGGGGGGGCAACACAGATACGCAGTATTTT.

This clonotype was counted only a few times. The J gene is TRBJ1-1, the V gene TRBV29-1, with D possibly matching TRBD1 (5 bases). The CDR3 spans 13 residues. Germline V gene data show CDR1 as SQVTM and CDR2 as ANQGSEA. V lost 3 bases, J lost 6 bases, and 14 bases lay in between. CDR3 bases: TGCAGCGTTGAGAAAGCAGGGCGTCCTGAAGCTTTCTTT. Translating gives CSVEKAGRPEAFF.

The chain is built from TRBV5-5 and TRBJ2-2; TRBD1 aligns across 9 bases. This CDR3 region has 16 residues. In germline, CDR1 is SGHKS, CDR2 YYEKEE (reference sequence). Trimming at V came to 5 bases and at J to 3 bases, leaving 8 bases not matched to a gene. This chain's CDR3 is CASSHTGGAYTGELFF. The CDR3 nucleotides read TGTGCCAGCAGTCATACAGGGGGCGCGTACACCGGGGAGCTGTTTTTT.

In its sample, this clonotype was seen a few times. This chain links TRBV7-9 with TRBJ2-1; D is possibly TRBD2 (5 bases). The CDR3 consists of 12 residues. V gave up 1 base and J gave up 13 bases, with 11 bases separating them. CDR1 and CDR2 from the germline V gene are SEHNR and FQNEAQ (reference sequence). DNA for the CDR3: TGTGCCAGCAGCTTAGTACTGGACTTTCAGTTCTTC. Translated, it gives CASSLVLDFQFF.

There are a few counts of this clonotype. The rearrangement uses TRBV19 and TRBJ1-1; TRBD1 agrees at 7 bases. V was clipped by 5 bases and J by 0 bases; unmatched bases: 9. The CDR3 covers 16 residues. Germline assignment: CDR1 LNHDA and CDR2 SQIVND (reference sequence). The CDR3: CASSGFGRGLNTEAFF. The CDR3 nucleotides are TGTGCCAGTAGTGGGTTTGGGAGGGGGCTGAACACTGAAGCTTTCTTT.